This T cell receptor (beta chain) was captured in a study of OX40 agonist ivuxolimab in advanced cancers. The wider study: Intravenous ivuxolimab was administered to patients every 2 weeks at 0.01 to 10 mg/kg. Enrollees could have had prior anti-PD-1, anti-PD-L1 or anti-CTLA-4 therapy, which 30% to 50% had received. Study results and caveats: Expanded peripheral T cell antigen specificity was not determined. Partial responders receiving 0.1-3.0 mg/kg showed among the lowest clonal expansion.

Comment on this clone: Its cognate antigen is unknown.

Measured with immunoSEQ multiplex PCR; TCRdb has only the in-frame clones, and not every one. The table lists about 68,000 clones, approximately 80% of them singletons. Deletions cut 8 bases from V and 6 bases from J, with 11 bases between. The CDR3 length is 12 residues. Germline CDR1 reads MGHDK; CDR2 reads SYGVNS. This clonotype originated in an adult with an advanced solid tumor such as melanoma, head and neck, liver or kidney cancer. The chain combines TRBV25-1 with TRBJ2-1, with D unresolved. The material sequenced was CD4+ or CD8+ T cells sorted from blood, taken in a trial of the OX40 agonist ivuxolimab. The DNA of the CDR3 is TGTGCCAGCCGTAAGGGAATCAATGAGCAGTTCTTC. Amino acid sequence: CASRKGINEQFF.